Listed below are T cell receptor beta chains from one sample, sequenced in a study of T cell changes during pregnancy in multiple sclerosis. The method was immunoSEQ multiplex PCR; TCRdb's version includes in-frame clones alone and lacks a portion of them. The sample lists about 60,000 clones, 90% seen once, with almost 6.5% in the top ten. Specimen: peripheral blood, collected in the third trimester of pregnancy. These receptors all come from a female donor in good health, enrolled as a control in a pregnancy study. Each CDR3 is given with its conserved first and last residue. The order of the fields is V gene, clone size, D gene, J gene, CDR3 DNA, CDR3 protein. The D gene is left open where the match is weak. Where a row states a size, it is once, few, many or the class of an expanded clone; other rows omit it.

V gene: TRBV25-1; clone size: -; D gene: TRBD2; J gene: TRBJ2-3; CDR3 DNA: TGTGCCAGCAGTGGACCGGGACTAGCGGACACAGATACGCAGTATTTT; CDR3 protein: CASSGPGLADTDTQYF
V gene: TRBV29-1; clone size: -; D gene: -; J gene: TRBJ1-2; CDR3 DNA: TGCAGCGTTGACAACCCTCTCCGGGTGGGCTACACCTTC; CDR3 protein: CSVDNPLRVGYTF
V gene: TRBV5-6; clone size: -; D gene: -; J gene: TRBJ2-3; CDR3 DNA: TGTGCCAGCAGCTTGGTGGGGGGTGGCACAGATACGCAGTATTTT; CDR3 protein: CASSLVGGGTDTQYF
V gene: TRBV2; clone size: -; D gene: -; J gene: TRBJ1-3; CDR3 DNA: TGTGCCAGCAGTGAAGCACGCTCGTCAGCGAACTCTGGAAACACCATATATTTT; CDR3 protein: CASSEARSSANSGNTIYF
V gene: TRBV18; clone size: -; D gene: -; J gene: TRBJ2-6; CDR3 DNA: TGTGCCAGCTCACCACCGGGTCCAGGGTCACGCTCTGGGGCCAACGTCCTGACTTTC; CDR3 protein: CASSPPGPGSRSGANVLTF
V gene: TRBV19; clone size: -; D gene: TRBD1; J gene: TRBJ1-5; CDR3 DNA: TGTGCCAGTAGCATCCGAGGTCAGGGGGGCAATCAGCCCCAGCATTTT; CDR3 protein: CASSIRGQGGNQPQHF
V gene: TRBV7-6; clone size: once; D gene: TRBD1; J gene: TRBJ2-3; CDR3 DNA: TGTGCCAGCAGCTTACGGGACAGGGGTTTGAGTAGTACGCAGTATTTT; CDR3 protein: CASSLRDRGLSSTQYF
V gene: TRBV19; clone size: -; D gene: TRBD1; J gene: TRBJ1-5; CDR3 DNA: TGTGCCAGTAGTATCTGGTCGGGACAGACCAATCAGCCCCAGCATTTT; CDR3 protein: CASSIWSGQTNQPQHF
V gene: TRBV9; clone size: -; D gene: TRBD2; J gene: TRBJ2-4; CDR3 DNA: TGTGCCAGCAGCGTTTTAGCGGGAGGGCCGTTAAACATTCAGTACTTC; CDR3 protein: CASSVLAGGPLNIQYF
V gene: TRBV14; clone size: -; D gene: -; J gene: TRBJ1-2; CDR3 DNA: TGTGCCAGCAGCCAAGATCCGGGAAACTATGGCTACACCTTC; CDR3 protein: CASSQDPGNYGYTF